Below are 27 T cell receptor beta chains sequenced from a single sample in a study of T-cell memory formation after mild COVID-19. A single record per CDR3 protein comes from TCRdb applying MiXCR to the 5' RACE reads. The repertoire has about 130,000 distinct CDR3 sequences, 15% to 20% of them found once; the top ten carry 4.5% to 6.5%. The sequencing input was PBMCs or a T cell subset sorted from them (not recorded which). These receptors all come from a man aged 18 to 35 who had mild COVID-19 (a few samples of this study predate the infection). Cell type and time point are not known.

There are a few counts of this clonotype. The chain's CDR3 is CASSLVDRAYSPLHF. The CDR3, as DNA: TGTGCCAGCAGCTTAGTAGATAGGGCGTACTCACCCCTCCACTTT. This chain connects TRBV7-6 to TRBJ1-6; D is undetermined. Germline CDR1 and CDR2: SGHVS and FNYEAQ. This CDR3 has 15 amino acids. The V end lost 1 base, the J end lost 10 bases, and 14 bases lay between the germline ends.

The genes are TRBV24-1 and TRBJ2-4; D is unresolved. There are 14 residues in the CDR3. Per germline, CDR1 KGHDR and CDR2 SFDVKD. V dropped 3 bases and J dropped 8 bases, with 13 bases sitting between them. The CDR3 region is CATSDTSGPDIQYF. The CDR3 DNA reads TGTGCCACCAGTGATACGTCCGGACCGGACATTCAGTACTTC.

This clonotype was seen a few times. The V and J genes are TRBV20-1 and TRBJ2-6; D gene uncertain. Germline CDR1 and CDR2: DFQATT and SNEGSKA (reference sequence). Trimming pared 2 bases from V and 13 bases from J, leaving 9 bases between. This CDR3 is 11 amino acids long. The CDR3 here is CSARSAGVLTF. CDR3 bases: TGCAGTGCTAGATCGGCAGGAGTCCTGACTTTC.

The chain is built from TRBV3-1 and TRBJ2-5, with TRBD2 matching over 15 bases. The end of the DNA aligns better with TRBJ2-7, so the J call may be wrong. The germline V gene encodes CDR1 LGHDT and CDR2 YNNKEL (reference sequence). The CDR3 is made up of 16 amino acids. DNA of the CDR3: TGTGCCAGCAGCCCGGGACTAGCGGGGGGTTTCTACGAGCAGTACTTC. Amino acids: CASSPGLAGGFYEQYF.

V usage is TRBV6-6 and J usage is TRBJ2-7; D is ambiguous. Per the germline V gene, CDR1 is MNHNY and CDR2 is SVGAGI (reference sequence). The CDR3 has 14 residues. V shed 6 bases and J shed 4 bases, with 16 bases lying between them. CDR3 sequence reads: CASSPRQNPYEQYV. As DNA, the CDR3 is TGTGCCAGCAGCCCCCGCCAGAACCCTTACGAGCAGTACGTC.

The J gene is TRBJ1-6, the V gene TRBV20-1; 7 nucleotides agree with TRBD1. From germline, CDR1 is DFQATT and CDR2 SNEGSKA (reference sequence). V lost 6 bases to trimming and J lost 10 bases; unmatched junction nucleotides: 9. The CDR3 contains 13 residues. CDR3 residues: CSAGDSRGSPLHF. The DNA for the CDR3 is TGCAGTGCAGGGGACAGTAGAGGCTCACCCCTCCACTTT.

The V gene is TRBV7-2, the J gene TRBJ2-7; D not certain. V was clipped by 2 bases and J by 6 bases, with 11 bases between them. There are 13 residues in the CDR3. Germline V gene data show CDR1 as SGHTA and CDR2 as FQGNSA. The CDR3 bases are TGTGCCAGCAGCTTATTTCACGACCCCGAGCAGTACTTC. This encodes CASSLFHDPEQYF. Filled out from reference TRBV7-2 and TRBJ2-7, the complete variable domain reads GAGVSQSPSNKVTEKGKDVELRCDPISGHTALYWYRQSLGQGLEFLIYFQGNSAPDKSGLPSDRFSAERTGGSVSTLTIQRTQQEDSAVYLCASSLFHDPEQYFGPGTRLTVT.

Only a few counts were recorded for this clonotype. V and J are TRBV18 and TRBJ2-7; 7 bases line up with TRBD1. Germline CDR1 reads KGHSH; CDR2 reads LQKENI. The length of the CDR3 is 15 residues. V shed 6 bases, J shed 0 bases, and the junction held 8 bases outside the gene matches. CDR3 sequence (DNA): TGTGCCAGCTCTCCGACAGGGACCCTCTCCTACGAGCAGTACTTC. Its protein is CASSPTGTLSYEQYF.

Only a few counts were recorded for this clonotype. The gene calls are TRBV6-5 and TRBJ2-7; D is possibly TRBD1 or TRBD2 (5 bases each). Germline values: CDR1 MNHEY, CDR2 SVGAGI. Trimming stripped 5 bases from V and 3 bases from J, with 17 bases between. CDR3 length: 15 residues. This chain's CDR3 is CASSPRAGIGYEQYF. In DNA, the CDR3 is TGTGCCAGCAGTCCCAGGGCGGGCATCGGCTACGAGCAGTACTTC.

The V gene is TRBV5-4, the J gene TRBJ2-1; 7 bases line up with TRBD1. The V gene end was trimmed by 4 bases and the J gene end by 8 bases; junction bases not matched to a gene: 12. The CDR3 has 15 residues. CDR1 and CDR2 (germline): SGHNT, YYREEE (reference sequence). The CDR3 DNA follows: TGTGCCAGCAGCCCGGGACAGTCATCTCGTTATGAGCAGTTCTTC. Encoded protein: CASSPGQSSRYEQFF.

The rearrangement uses TRBV6-2 or TRBV6-3 and TRBJ2-2; the D is unclear. V lost 2 bases to trimming and J lost 6 bases, with 7 bases between them. The CDR3 sequence is 13 residues long. Germline CDR1 is MNHEY and CDR2 is SVGEGT. The CDR3 is CASSYRVPGELFF. CDR3 DNA sequence: TGTGCCAGCAGTTACAGGGTCCCCGGGGAGCTGTTTTTT.

This CDR3 is CASSQTGRNGYTF. The DNA for the CDR3 is TGTGCCAGCAGCCAGACAGGGCGGAATGGCTACACCTTC. The rearrangement joins TRBV3-1 to TRBJ1-2, with 7 bases fitting TRBD1. The CDR3 covers 13 residues. Germline-derived CDR1 and CDR2 are LGHDT and YNNKEL (reference sequence). V lost 3 bases, J lost 6 bases, and 4 bases stayed unmatched. The whole variable domain, remainder taken from reference TRBV3-1 and TRBJ1-2, is DTAVSQTPKYLVTQMGNDKSIKCEQNLGHDTMYWYKQDSKKFLKIMFSYNNKELIINETVPNRFSPKSPDKAHLNLHINSLELGDSAVYFCASSQTGRNGYTFGSGTRLTVV.

The CDR3 reads CASSPGRQNYGYTF. Here the CDR3 DNA reads TGTGCCAGCAGCCCTGGAAGGCAGAACTATGGCTACACCTTC. The chain links TRBV5-4 to TRBJ1-2, with D unresolved. Looked up from germline, CDR1 is SGHNT and CDR2 is YYREEE (reference sequence). V was trimmed by 4 bases and J by 2 bases, leaving 12 bases between them. This CDR3 comprises 14 residues.

This sequence joins TRBV7-2 and TRBJ2-3, with TRBD2 matching over 7 bases. Germline trimming cut 5 bases from V and 2 bases from J; bases unmatched to any gene: 7. This CDR3 region has 15 residues. The germline gives CDR1 SGHTA, CDR2 FQGNSA. The CDR3 nucleotides are TGTGCCAGCAGCCGGGACTACCTATCCACAGATACGCAGTATTTT. Residues: CASSRDYLSTDTQYF.

This clonotype was seen many times. V usage is TRBV11-2 and J usage is TRBJ2-5, with 8 bases lining up with TRBD1. Germline trimming cut 4 bases from V and 7 bases from J; bases unmatched to any gene: 8. Germline CDR1 SGHAT, CDR2 FQNNGV. The CDR3 extends over 14 amino acids. The CDR3 loop is CASSSLTGAGTQYF. The CDR3 bases are TGTGCCAGCAGCTCCTTGACAGGGGCTGGGACCCAGTACTTC.

The chain has TRBV7-2 and TRBJ2-7, with TRBD2 matching 8 bases. CDR1 SGHTA and CDR2 FQGNSA come from the germline V gene. This CDR3 comprises 15 residues. J was trimmed by 3 bases and V by 5 bases; bases with no gene match: 9. As DNA, the CDR3 is TGTGCCAGCAGCACGGCTAGCGGGTACGACTACGAGCAGTACTTC. Protein product: CASSTASGYDYEQYF.

This clonotype was recorded at least ten times. The chain is built from TRBV10-3 and TRBJ1-1, with 9 bases identical to TRBD1. The CDR3 contains 16 residues. J gave up 9 bases and V 5 bases, and 16 bases lay outside the gene matches. CDR1 and CDR2 from the germline V gene are ENHRY and SYGVKD. For the CDR3, the DNA is TGTGCCATCAGTCTGACCCTGGGACAGGGAAGAAATAAAGCTTTCTTT. Protein sequence: CAISLTLGQGRNKAFF.

This clonotype was seen repeatedly, ten times or more. The chain combines TRBV5-1 with TRBJ2-3; 7 bases are a match to TRBD2. The CDR3 contains 15 residues. CDR1 is SGHRS and CDR2 is YFSETQ in the germline V gene. V was clipped by 4 bases and J by 1 base; unmatched bases: 6. CDR3 DNA: TGCGCCAGCAGCAGGGGAGGGACGGGCACAGATACGCAGTATTTT. It translates to CASSRGGTGTDTQYF.

This clonotype was counted between two and nine times. The chain is built from TRBV15 and TRBJ1-4, with D possibly being TRBD1 (6 bases). V was trimmed by 4 bases and J by 10 bases, leaving 19 bases between them. Per the germline V gene, CDR1 is LNHNV and CDR2 is YYDKDF (reference sequence). CDR3 length equals 15 residues. As DNA, the CDR3 is TGTGCCACCAGCAACGAGGAACAGGGAGTTGGAAAACTGTTTTTT. This codes for CATSNEEQGVGKLFF.

The V call is TRBV7-2, the J call TRBJ2-1; D possibly matches TRBD1 or TRBD2 (5 bases each). Germline CDR1 reads SGHTA; CDR2 reads FQGNSA. The CDR3 has 15 residues. The germline V and J ends were trimmed by 1 base and 2 bases, with 9 bases remaining between them. The CDR3 sequence is CASSLDRDPYNEQFF. The CDR3 bases are TGTGCCAGCAGCTTAGACCGGGACCCCTACAATGAGCAGTTCTTC.

This clonotype was seen many times. The V and J genes are TRBV5-8 and TRBJ2-1; no definite D call. The CDR3 has 15 amino acids. Germline CDR1 is SGHTS and CDR2 is YDEGEE. With 3 bases removed from V and 2 bases from J, the gap between germline ends came to 12 bases. CDR3 bases: TGTGCCAGCAGCTCGGCCAGACTCGCCTACAATGAGCAGTTCTTC. Translating it yields CASSSARLAYNEQFF.

This clonotype was recorded many times. The rearrangement joins TRBV7-9 to TRBJ1-1; perhaps TRBD1 as D (5 bases). Germline V CDR1 and CDR2: SEHNR, FQNEAQ (reference sequence). Trimming took off 1 base at V and 8 bases at J, with 8 bases between the two ends. CDR3 length: 12 residues. The CDR3 sequence is CASSLENREAFF. CDR3 coding DNA: TGTGCCAGCAGCTTAGAAAACAGGGAAGCTTTCTTT.

This clonotype was counted a few times. The CDR3 bases are TGCAGCGTTGGTCGCGCGGGTGTGGCAGATACGCAGTATTTT. Its translation: CSVGRAGVADTQYF. The V and J genes are TRBV29-1 and TRBJ2-3; TRBD2 might be the D (5 bases). The CDR3 is 14 residues long. Trimming removed 4 bases from V and 4 bases from J, with 15 bases in between. Germline V gene lookup returns CDR1 SQVTM and CDR2 ANQGSEA.

The genes are TRBV20-1 and TRBJ1-5; D may be TRBD1 (6 bases). Trimming stripped 4 bases from V and 6 bases from J, with 13 bases between. The germline CDR1 and CDR2 sequences are DFQATT and SNEGSKA (reference sequence). This CDR3 has 13 amino acids. The CDR3 region is CSATQGLSQPQHF. In nucleotides, the CDR3 is TGCAGTGCTACGCAGGGGCTCTCTCAGCCCCAGCATTTT.

This clonotype was observed a handful of times. J is TRBJ2-5 and V is TRBV9; D is undetermined. The CDR3 extends over 12 amino acids. CDR1 and CDR2 (germline): SGDLS, YYNGEE. With 5 bases removed from V and 5 bases from J, the gap between germline ends came to 10 bases. The CDR3, as DNA: TGTGCCAGCAGTGCCTTGCGGGAGACCCAGTACTTC. Translating gives CASSALRETQYF. The full variable domain, with the rest looked up from reference TRBV9 and TRBJ2-5, is DSGVTQTPKHLITATGQRVTLRCSPRSGDLSVYWYQQSLDQGLQFLIQYYNGEERAKGNILERFSAQQFPDLHSELNLSSLELGDSALYFCASSALRETQYFGPGTRLLVL.

The chain couples TRBV4-3 to TRBJ2-1; the D gene could be TRBD1 or TRBD2 (6 bases each). Trimming took off 4 bases at V and 8 bases at J, with 21 bases between the two ends. There are 16 residues in the CDR3. Germline V gives CDR1 LGHNA, CDR2 YSLEER. The CDR3 bases are TGCGCCAGCAGCCCGTTAATTCGACTAGGGGGAGATGAGCAGTTCTTC. It is translated as CASSPLIRLGGDEQFF.

This clonotype was observed a handful of times. V and J are TRBV6-4 and TRBJ2-1, with TRBD2 matching 8 bases. Trimming removed 1 base from V and 6 bases from J; junction bases left unmatched: 2. The CDR3 has 14 amino acids. CDR1 is MRHNA, CDR2 SNTAGT, per germline. The CDR3 DNA follows: TGTGCCAGCAGTGACTGGACTAGCCCCAATGAGCAGTTCTTC. Translated: CASSDWTSPNEQFF.